This T cell receptor beta chain was sequenced for a study of CD8+CD57+ T cells in acquired aplastic anemia (dated by TCRdb to 2016 to 2019). About the investigation overall: Extracted DNA from sorted CD4+ and CD8+ cells averaged around 2.9 ug, ranging from roughly 0.17 to 27.4 ug. CD8+CD57+ expansion was defined as frequency above the mean frequency observed in healthy subjects.

This clonotype came up many times. Which antigen it targets is not known. No clone much larger than this one lies a single base away; base qualities are absent. CDR1 and CDR2 are drawn from the germline V gene: SGHVS, FNYEAQ. The cysteine opens and the phenylalanine closes a CDR3 of 11 amino acids. Kept here is only the CDR3 DNA, which spans 33 bases and is read in frame from base 1. Trimming takes 4 bases from V and 6 bases from J, and the germline ends sit 4 bases apart. Profiling of TCR beta VDJ combinations and CDR3 sequences used genomic DNA as the template. An Illumina HiSeq 2000 was used for TCR repertoire sequencing. The published analysis was carried out like this. Repertoires were assessed using TRBV/TRBJ rearrangement plots, CDR3 size and DJ length profiles, and Simpson's diversity index. The most abundant DNA sequence in the deep sequencing data was defined as the immunodominant clone. CDR3 amino acid sequences were screened for sharing across subjects and were compared with published repertoires and the VDJdb database. The public reads were quality trimmed at Q25 with fastp and then assembled into clones with MiXCR by TCRdb, keeping productive beta chains. All rows with the same CDR3 protein become a single entry with the most common DNA and genes. TCRdb, not the original authors, processed these V and J calls. The table for this sample lists roughly 220,000 distinct CDR3 sequences; 65% of them were counted only once. Around 58% of the sample is taken by the ten largest.

Study-wide findings and limitations: Some 27 CD8+ CDR3 sequences were found in both patients and controls but appeared to be highly expressed in patients and within the immunodominant clones of the patients. CD8+ Simpson's diversity did not differ significantly between patients and healthy controls (P=0.060).

Expansion of CD8+CD57+ cells had been shown by flow cytometry in the patients chosen for sequencing. Every patient had a diagnosis of severe acquired aplastic anemia based on International Study of Aplastic Anemia and Agranulocytosis and Camitta criteria. No therapy had been received by the patients at the time of blood sampling. The study deep-sequenced TCR repertoires of sorted CD4+ and CD8+ blood T cells from severe aplastic anemia patients and healthy subjects. In the USA, patient enrollment took place under clinicaltrials.gov protocols 00001620, 01623167, 00001397, 00071045, 00081523 and 00961064. Ficoll-Paque density gradient centrifugation was used to isolate peripheral blood mononuclear cells. Before DNA extraction, CD4+ and CD8+ T cells were sorted with FACS or magnetic beads.

This TCR was sampled from a human donor with aplastic anemia. Sequenced material: sorted CD4+, CD8+, or CD8+CD57+ T cells (not recorded which) from PBMCs. The sequence links TRBV7-6 to TRBJ2-1, with no D gene named confidently. The bases read TGTGCCAGCAGCTCAACCAATGAGCAGTTCTTC. Its product reads: CASSSTNEQFF. When the CDR3 is completed using the reference TRBV7-6 and TRBJ2-1 genes on either side, the full variable domain is GAGVSQSPRYKVTKRGQDVALRCDPISGHVSLYWYRQALGQGPEFLTYFNYEAQQDKSGLPNDRFSAERPEGSISTLTIQRTEQRDSAMYRCASSSTNEQFFGPGTRLTVL.